Listed below are T cell receptor beta chains from one sample, sequenced in a study of T cell responses to AZD1222 COVID-19 vaccine. Data came from immunoSEQ multiplex PCR; TCRdb stores just in-frame clones and leaves some out. The data show under 150,000 clones, roughly 90% seen once. Specimen: peripheral blood, collected 28 days after the second AZD1222 dose. These receptors all stem from an adult who received the AZD1222 COVID-19 vaccine. Each CDR3 is given with its conserved first and last residue. A D gene is named only where the DNA matches it firmly. Only some rows state a clone size, as once, few, many or a class for expanded clones.

d_call	v_call	clone_size	j_call	cdr3_nt	cdr3_aa
TRBD1	TRBV6-5	once	TRBJ1-2	TGTGCCAGCAACCGAGGGGGCCGCCCTAACTATGGCTACACCTTC	CASNRGGRPNYGYTF
TRBD1	TRBV9	NA	TRBJ2-7	TGTGCCAGCAGCGTAGGGGACAGCGCCTACGAGCAGTACTTC	CASSVGDSAYEQYF
NA	TRBV5-4	NA	TRBJ1-1	TGTGCCAGCAGCCCCCGGACCTCAGGGGTCACTGAAGCTTTCTTT	CASSPRTSGVTEAFF
NA	TRBV5-1	NA	TRBJ2-3	TGCGCCAGCAGCTTGGTTGATAGCACAGATACGCAGTATTTT	CASSLVDSTDTQYF
TRBD2	TRBV5-4	NA	TRBJ2-4	TGTGCCAGCAGCTTTAGGCTAGCGGGAGGGATGGGAGGAAACATTCAGTACTTC	CASSFRLAGGMGGNIQYF
NA	TRBV2	NA	TRBJ1-1	TGTGCCACCAAGAGAGCAGGGGCGGGGGGTGAAGCTTTCTTT	CATKRAGAGGEAFF
NA	TRBV5-6	NA	TRBJ1-2	TGTGCCAGCAGCTTGGGGAGCTTAGACTGGGGGATCTACACCTTC	CASSLGSLDWGIYTF
NA	TRBV28	NA	TRBJ1-4	TGTGCCAGCAGCCCCGGGAGGGTAACTAATGAAAAACTGTTTTTT	CASSPGRVTNEKLFF
NA	TRBV7-2	NA	TRBJ1-5	TGTGCCAGCCGGGAGGGTATTGATCAGCCCCAGCATTTT	CASREGIDQPQHF
TRBD1	TRBV5-6	NA	TRBJ2-5	TGTGCCAGCAGCTGGACAGGGAGGGAGACCCAGTACTTC	CASSWTGRETQYF
TRBD1	TRBV5-1	NA	TRBJ1-2	TGCGCCAGCAGCTTGGAATCGGGACAGGGGGGCTACTATGGCTACACCTTC	CASSLESGQGGYYGYTF
TRBD1	TRBV6-5	NA	TRBJ1-6	TGTGCCAGCAGTTACTTACGACAGGGCTATAGTTCACCCCTCCACTTT	CASSYLRQGYSSPLHF
NA	TRBV5-1	NA	TRBJ2-1	TGCGCCAGCACCCCTGGAGGGGGCTCCTACAATGAGCAGTTCTTC	CASTPGGGSYNEQFF
NA	TRBV19	NA	TRBJ1-3	TGTGCCAGTAGTATACGGAGCGGAAACACCATATATTTT	CASSIRSGNTIYF
TRBD2	TRBV5-4	NA	TRBJ2-1	TGTGCCAGCAGCCCATTTGGGAAGGGCAAAGCGGGAGGGTTCAATGAGCAGTTCTTC	CASSPFGKGKAGGFNEQFF
TRBD2	TRBV5-1	NA	TRBJ2-1	TGCGCCAGCAGCTTGGGTAGCGGGAGGATCTATGAGCAGTTCTTC	CASSLGSGRIYEQFF
NA	TRBV13	NA	TRBJ2-1	TGTGCCAGCAGCTGGGGAGACTACAATGAGCAGTTCTTC	CASSWGDYNEQFF
TRBD1	TRBV6-5	NA	TRBJ2-1	TGTGCCAGCAGTTACCCCTCAACAGGGGGAAGGAGTGAGCAGTTCTTC	CASSYPSTGGRSEQFF
TRBD1	TRBV27	NA	TRBJ1-5	TGTGCCAGCAGTTTATATGCAGGGGGGAGTAGCAATCAGCCCCAGCATTTT	CASSLYAGGSSNQPQHF
NA	TRBV30	once	TRBJ2-1	TGTGCCTGGAGCCACGGGTACAATGAGCAGTTCTTC	CAWSHGYNEQFF
NA	TRBV5-8	NA	TRBJ2-3	TGTGCCAGCAGCTTGGACAGGGAGACAGATACGCAGTATTTT	CASSLDRETDTQYF
NA	TRBV29-1	NA	TRBJ1-4	TGCAGCGTTGAAGATAATGCGGGCAGAGAAAAACTGTTTTTT	CSVEDNAGREKLFF
TRBD1	TRBV6-5	once	TRBJ2-1	TGTGCCAGCAGTCCCTCGGGACAGGGGTCCAATGAGCAGTTCTTC	CASSPSGQGSNEQFF
NA	TRBV30	NA	TRBJ1-1	TGTGCCTTAATTGCGGGGGTAGCTTTCTTT	CALIAGVAFF
NA	TRBV6-5	NA	TRBJ1-2	TGTGCCAGCAGTTACCACGGGACAATAGCATCGGGCTACACCTTC	CASSYHGTIASGYTF
NA	TRBV14	NA	TRBJ2-7	TGTGCCAGCAGCCAAGATATATGGTCACGGCTCGACGAGCAGTACTTC	CASSQDIWSRLDEQYF
NA	TRBV6-5	NA	TRBJ2-5	TGTGCCAGCAGGAATAGACAAGAGACCCAGTACTTC	CASRNRQETQYF
TRBD1	TRBV6-1	few	TRBJ1-1	TGTGCCAGCAGTGAGTACAGGGGGCGTTGGACTGAAGCTTTCTTT	CASSEYRGRWTEAFF
NA	TRBV9	NA	TRBJ1-5	TGTGCCAGCAGCGTAGGCGGAGCTAGCAATCAGCCCCAGCATTTT	CASSVGGASNQPQHF
TRBD1	TRBV10-3	NA	TRBJ2-7	TGTGCCATCAGTGAGTCGACTCCGGGACAGGGTGCGGGGCAGTACTTC	CAISESTPGQGAGQYF
NA	TRBV24-1	NA	TRBJ1-4	TGTGCCACCAGTGACTCCAGGGGTCGCGGTGAAAAACTGTTTTTT	CATSDSRGRGEKLFF
NA	TRBV5-4	NA	TRBJ2-1	TGTGCCAGCAGCCCCCAGCGTGCCTTTTACAATGAGCAGTTCTTC	CASSPQRAFYNEQFF
TRBD1	TRBV11-3	NA	TRBJ2-1	TGTGCCAGCAGCTTAATGGGACAGGGGGCGAATGAGCAGTTCTTC	CASSLMGQGANEQFF
NA	TRBV9	NA	TRBJ2-1	TGTGCCAGCAGCGTAGATGGAGGGACCGGTGAGCAGTTCTTC	CASSVDGGTGEQFF
NA	TRBV19	NA	TRBJ1-1	TGTGCCAGTTCCCGGTACAGGGTTTTGAACACTGAAGCTTTCTTT	CASSRYRVLNTEAFF
NA	TRBV6-5	NA	TRBJ1-3	TGTGCCAGCATCCCTCCAGAAGGAAACACCATATATTTT	CASIPPEGNTIYF
TRBD2	TRBV10-1	NA	TRBJ2-1	TGCGCCAGCAGTTCCCCCGGGACTAGCCCGATCAATGAGCAGTTCTTC	CASSSPGTSPINEQFF
NA	TRBV9	NA	TRBJ2-3	TGTGCCAGCAGCGTTGGACTCACAGATACGCAGTATTTT	CASSVGLTDTQYF
TRBD1	TRBV28	NA	TRBJ1-5	TGTGCCAGCAGTCCGTGGAAAACAGGGGGCAAATTACTTAGCAATCAGCCCCAGCATTTT	CASSPWKTGGKLLSNQPQHF
TRBD2	TRBV2	NA	TRBJ2-5	TGTGCCAGCAGTGGATCCGGGACTAGCGATCTCCGGGAGACCCAGTACTTC	CASSGSGTSDLRETQYF
NA	TRBV25-1	NA	TRBJ1-2	TGTGCCAGCCGAGGTCCAAACTATGGCTACACCTTC	CASRGPNYGYTF
TRBD2	TRBV18	NA	TRBJ2-4	TGTGCCAGCTCACCGAGGTTTTGGGGGAGGGGCCAAAACATTCAGTACTTC	CASSPRFWGRGQNIQYF
NA	TRBV7-2	NA	TRBJ2-7	TGTGCCAGCAGCTTAGGTCAGGGGCAAGCCTACGAGCAGTACTTC	CASSLGQGQAYEQYF
TRBD1	TRBV20-1	NA	TRBJ1-2	TGCAGTGCTTCTCTTGACAGGGACTACACCTTC	CSASLDRDYTF
TRBD2	TRBV5-6	NA	TRBJ2-5	TGTGCCAGCAGCCGGCGACTAGCGGGAGAGACCCAGTACTTC	CASSRRLAGETQYF
NA	TRBV19	NA	TRBJ1-5	TGTGCCAGTAGGGACAGTAATCAGCCCCAGCATTTT	CASRDSNQPQHF
NA	TRBV28	NA	TRBJ1-3	TGTGCCAGCAGTTTATTAGGGTACAGGGGAAACACCATATATTTT	CASSLLGYRGNTIYF
TRBD1	TRBV19	NA	TRBJ1-2	TGTGCCAGTAGTGGACGACAGGGGGGCTATGGCTACACCTTC	CASSGRQGGYGYTF
NA	TRBV5-1	once	TRBJ2-1	TGCGCCAGCAGCGCAGGGACGGACTACAATGAGCAGTTCTTC	CASSAGTDYNEQFF
NA	TRBV5-5	NA	TRBJ1-2	TGTGCCAGCAGCTTGGATGTGGGTGGCTACACCTTC	CASSLDVGGYTF
NA	TRBV19	NA	TRBJ1-3	TGTGCCAGTAGTCCCAAGGTGAACTCTGGAAACACCATATATTTT	CASSPKVNSGNTIYF
NA	TRBV9	NA	TRBJ2-3	TGTGCCAGCAGCCCCCCCGGGACTGTGCAGGGTACGCAGTATTTT	CASSPPGTVQGTQYF
TRBD1	TRBV18	once	TRBJ1-1	TGTGCCAGCTCACCGATGGGACAGGGATCGGCTTTCTTT	CASSPMGQGSAFF
TRBD2	TRBV24-1	NA	TRBJ2-1	TGTGCCACCAGTGATTTCCCAGCGGGAGATCAGAATGAGCAGTTCTTC	CATSDFPAGDQNEQFF
NA	TRBV5-1	NA	TRBJ2-2	TGCGCCAGCAGCTCGGGACAGAACACCGGGGAGCTGTTTTTT	CASSSGQNTGELFF
TRBD1	TRBV6-5	NA	TRBJ2-2	TGTGCCAGCAGTTACGGGGGACAGGGGAGGGACGGGGAGCTGTTTTTT	CASSYGGQGRDGELFF